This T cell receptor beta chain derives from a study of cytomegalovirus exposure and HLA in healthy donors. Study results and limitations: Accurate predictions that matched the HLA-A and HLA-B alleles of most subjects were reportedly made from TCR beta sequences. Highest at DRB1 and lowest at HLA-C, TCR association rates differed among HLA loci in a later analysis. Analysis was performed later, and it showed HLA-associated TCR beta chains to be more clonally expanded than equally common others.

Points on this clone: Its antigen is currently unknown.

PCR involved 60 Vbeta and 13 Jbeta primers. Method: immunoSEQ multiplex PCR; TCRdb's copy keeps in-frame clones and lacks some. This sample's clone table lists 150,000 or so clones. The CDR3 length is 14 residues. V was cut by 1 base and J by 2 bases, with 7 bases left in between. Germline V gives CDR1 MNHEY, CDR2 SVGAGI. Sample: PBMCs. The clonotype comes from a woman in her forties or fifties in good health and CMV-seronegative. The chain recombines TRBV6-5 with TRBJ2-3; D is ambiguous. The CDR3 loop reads CASSYYLNTDTQYF. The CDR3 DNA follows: TGTGCCAGCAGTTACTATCTAAACACAGATACGCAGTATTTT.